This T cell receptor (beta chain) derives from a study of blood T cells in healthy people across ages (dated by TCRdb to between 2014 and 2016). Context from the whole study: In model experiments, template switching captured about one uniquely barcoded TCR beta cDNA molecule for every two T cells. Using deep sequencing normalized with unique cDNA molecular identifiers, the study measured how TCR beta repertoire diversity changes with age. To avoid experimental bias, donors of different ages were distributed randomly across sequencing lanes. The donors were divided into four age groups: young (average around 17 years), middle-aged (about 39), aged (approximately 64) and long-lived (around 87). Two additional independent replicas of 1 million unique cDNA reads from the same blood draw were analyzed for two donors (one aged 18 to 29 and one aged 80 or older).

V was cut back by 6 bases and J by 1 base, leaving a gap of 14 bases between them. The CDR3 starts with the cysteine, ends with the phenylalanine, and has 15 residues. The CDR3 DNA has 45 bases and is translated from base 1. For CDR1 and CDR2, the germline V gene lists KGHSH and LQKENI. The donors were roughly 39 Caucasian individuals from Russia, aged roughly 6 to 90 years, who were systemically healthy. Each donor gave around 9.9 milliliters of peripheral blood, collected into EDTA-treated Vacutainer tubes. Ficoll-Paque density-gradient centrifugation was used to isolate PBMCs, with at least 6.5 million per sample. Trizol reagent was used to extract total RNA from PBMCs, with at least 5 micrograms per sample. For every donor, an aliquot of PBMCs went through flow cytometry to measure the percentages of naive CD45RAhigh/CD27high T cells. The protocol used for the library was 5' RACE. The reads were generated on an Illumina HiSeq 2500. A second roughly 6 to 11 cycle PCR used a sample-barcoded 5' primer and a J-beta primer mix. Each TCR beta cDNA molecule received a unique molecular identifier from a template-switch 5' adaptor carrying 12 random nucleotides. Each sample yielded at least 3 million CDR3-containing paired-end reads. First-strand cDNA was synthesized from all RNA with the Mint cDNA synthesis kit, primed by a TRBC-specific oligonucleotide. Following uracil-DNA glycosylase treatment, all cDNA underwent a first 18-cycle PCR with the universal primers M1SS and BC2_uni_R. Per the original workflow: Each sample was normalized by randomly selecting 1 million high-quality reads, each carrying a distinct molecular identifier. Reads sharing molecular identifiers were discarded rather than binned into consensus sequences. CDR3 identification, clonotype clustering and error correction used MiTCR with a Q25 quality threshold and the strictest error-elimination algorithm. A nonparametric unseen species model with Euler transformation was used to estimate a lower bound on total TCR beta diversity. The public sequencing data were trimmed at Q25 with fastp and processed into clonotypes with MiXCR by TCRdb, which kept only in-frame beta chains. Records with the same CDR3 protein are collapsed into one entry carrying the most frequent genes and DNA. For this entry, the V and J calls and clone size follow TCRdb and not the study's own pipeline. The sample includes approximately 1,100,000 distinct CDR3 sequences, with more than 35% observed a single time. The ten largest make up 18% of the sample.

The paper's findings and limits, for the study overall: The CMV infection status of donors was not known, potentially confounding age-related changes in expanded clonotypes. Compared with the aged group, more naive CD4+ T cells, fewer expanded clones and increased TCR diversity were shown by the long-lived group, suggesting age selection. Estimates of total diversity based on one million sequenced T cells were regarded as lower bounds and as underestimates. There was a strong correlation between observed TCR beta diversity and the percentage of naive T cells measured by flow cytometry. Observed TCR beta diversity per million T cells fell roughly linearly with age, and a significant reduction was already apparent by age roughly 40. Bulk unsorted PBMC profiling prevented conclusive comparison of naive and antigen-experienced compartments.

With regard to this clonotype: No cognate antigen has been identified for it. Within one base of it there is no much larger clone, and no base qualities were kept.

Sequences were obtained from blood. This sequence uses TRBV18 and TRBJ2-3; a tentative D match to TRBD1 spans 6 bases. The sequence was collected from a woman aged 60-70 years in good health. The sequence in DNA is TGTGCCAGCTCGGCAGGGGTTCTCGGCACAGATACGCAGTATTTT. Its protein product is CASSAGVLGTDTQYF.